The T cell receptor beta chain under discussion was sequenced for a study of blood T cell repertoires in COVID-19. Profiling relied on immunoSEQ multiplex PCR, and the TCRdb table lists in-frame clones only, not all of them. The sample yields some 310,000 clones, roughly 84% seen once. The trim removed 4 bases at V and 0 bases at J, leaving 5 bases unmatched. CDR3 length: 16 residues. The germline V gene encodes CDR1 SGHNT and CDR2 YYREEE (reference sequence). The chain couples TRBV5-4 to TRBJ2-4; 9 bases are shared with TRBD1. This TCR came from a man aged 45 to 65 with active or convalescent COVID-19. The sample taken for sequencing was peripheral blood. Written as DNA, the CDR3 is TGTGCCAGCAGCCTGGGACAGGGCCTAGCCAAAAACATTCAGTACTTC. Protein sequence: CASSLGQGLAKNIQYF.